One T cell receptor (beta chain) is described in this entry. Its antigen remains unidentified. The V gene end was trimmed by 6 bases and the J gene end by 7 bases; junction bases not matched to a gene: 13. This CDR3 region has 16 residues. The germline CDR1 and CDR2 sequences are LGHNT and FRNRAP. This sample was included in a study of T cell responses to AZD1222 COVID-19 vaccine. Findings and caveats of the study: Repertoire sampling happened only post peak T cell response. Only five or six AZD1222 recipients were seropositive at baseline.

Some clones are missing from TCRdb's copy, which holds only in-frame ones; the method was immunoSEQ multiplex PCR. Counted here are around 160,000 clones, around four fifths occurring once; the ten biggest clones make up about 4%. The genes are TRBV12-5 and TRBJ1-2; TRBD1 aligns across 11 bases. This clonotype originated in an adult in good health. The sample in question was peripheral blood, obtained on day 0 of MenACWY control vaccination. CDR3 amino acids: CASGGQGAGFFGGYTF. CDR3 DNA sequence: TGTGCTAGTGGAGGACAGGGGGCTGGTTTTTTTGGTGGCTACACCTTC.